The 21 T cell receptor beta chains reported below all come from one sample, sequenced in a study of T cell changes during pregnancy in multiple sclerosis (dated by TCRdb to between 2018 and 2020). Library method: the immunoSEQ multiplex PCR assay. The clones in this table, taken by TCRdb from immuneACCESS, are in-frame only. Not every clone is retained; where verified, under half of the shortfall comes from an unresolved V gene, and the cause of the rest is unknown. Counted in this sample were 40,000 to 60,000 clones; 95% of them appeared once. Approximately 5.6% of the sample is held by the ten biggest clonotypes. The sample here was CD8+ T cells from peripheral blood mononuclear cells, taken in the first trimester of pregnancy. The receptors were sampled from a female donor with multiple sclerosis, enrolled in a pregnancy study.

The genes are TRBV5-4 and TRBJ2-1; 13 bases map to TRBD2. The CDR3 runs 15 residues. CDR1 is SGHNT, CDR2 YYREEE, per germline (reference sequence). J lost 5 bases, V lost 2 bases, and 1 base had no gene match. CDR3 sequence reads: CASSLGTSGNNEQFF. DNA of the CDR3: TGTGCCAGCAGCTTAGGGACTAGCGGGAACAATGAGCAGTTCTTC.

The V and J genes are TRBV6-4 and TRBJ2-1; TRBD2 aligns across 10 bases. Germline V gives CDR1 MRHNA, CDR2 SNTAGT. The CDR3 extends over 15 amino acids. V shed 5 bases and J 2 bases; nucleotides not matched to a gene: 3. The CDR3 here is CASSPTSGTYNEQFF. The CDR3 DNA sequence: TGTGCCAGCAGTCCCACTAGCGGGACCTACAATGAGCAGTTCTTC.

The genes are TRBV19 and TRBJ2-7; 7 nucleotides match TRBD1. Germline assignment: CDR1 LNHDA and CDR2 SQIVND (reference sequence). V shed 5 bases and J 5 bases; nucleotides not matched to a gene: 15. The CDR3 consists of 16 residues. The CDR3 DNA sequence: TGTGCCAGTAGTTTCAGAAGACAGGGCGGTGGCGACGAGCAGTACTTC. Protein: CASSFRRQGGGDEQYF.

The rearrangement uses TRBV7-8 and TRBJ2-3, with D possibly being TRBD2 (7 bases). Germline values: CDR1 SGHVS, CDR2 FQNEAQ. This CDR3 is built from 16 residues. Trimming stripped 7 bases from V and 3 bases from J, with 20 bases between. The CDR3 DNA follows: TGTGCCAGCACGAGGGGGGCGGGAGAAGGAACAGATACGCAGTATTTT. It encodes CASTRGAGEGTDTQYF.

In its sample, this clone was seen once. The V gene is TRBV5-1, the J gene TRBJ2-2; tentatively, D is TRBD2 (6 bases). V lost 6 bases and J lost 4, with 13 bases in between. The germline gives CDR1 SGHRS, CDR2 YFSETQ. This CDR3 comprises 14 residues. CDR3 coding DNA: TGCGCCAGCACGGAGGGAAGGGGCACCGGGGAGCTGTTTTTT. It is translated as CASTEGRGTGELFF. The full variable domain, in which reference TRBV5-1 and TRBJ2-2 provide the parts outside the CDR3, is KAGVTQTPRYLIKTRGQQVTLSCSPISGHRSVSWYQQTPGQGLQFLFEYFSETQRNKGNFPGRFSGRQFSNSRSEMNVSTLELGDSALYLCASTEGRGTGELFFGEGSRLTVL.

The chain has TRBV7-9 and TRBJ2-4, with D perhaps TRBD2 (6 bases). Germline values: CDR1 SEHNR, CDR2 FQNEAQ (reference sequence). The CDR3 consists of 15 residues. Trimming cost V 6 bases and J 5 bases, with 17 bases left between them. CDR3 sequence reads: CASRSRGTGENIQYF. DNA of the CDR3: TGTGCCAGCAGATCACGGGGGACGGGCGAAAACATTCAGTACTTC.

A single count supports this clone. This rearrangement joins TRBV2 to TRBJ2-1; D unclear. Trimming removed 8 bases at V and 7 bases at J, with 9 bases between. The germline gives CDR1 SNHLY, CDR2 FYNNEI. CDR3 length equals 11 residues. The CDR3 spells CASPSANEQFF. The CDR3 nucleotides are TGTGCCAGCCCGTCCGCGAATGAGCAGTTCTTC.

The rearrangement links TRBV27 to TRBJ1-4; 7 positions agree with TRBD1. The junction had 9 bases not matched to a gene; V was cut back by 5 bases and J by 6 bases. Per the germline V gene, CDR1 is MNHEY and CDR2 is SMNVEV (reference sequence). The CDR3 extends over 15 amino acids. CDR3 nucleotides: TGTGCCAGCAGTCCTCGACAGGGACGGTATGAAAAACTGTTTTTT. It yields the protein CASSPRQGRYEKLFF.

V and J are TRBV7-9 and TRBJ1-5, with 9 nucleotides matching TRBD1. V was clipped by 0 bases and J by 7 bases; unmatched bases: 1. This CDR3 is built from 14 residues. The germline V gene has CDR1 SEHNR and CDR2 FQNEAQ (reference sequence). CDR3 nucleotide sequence: TGTGCCAGCAGCTTAGCGGGACAGGGACAGCCCCAGCATTTT. This encodes CASSLAGQGQPQHF. Variable domain in full (rest from reference TRBV7-9 and TRBJ1-5): DTGVSQNPRHKITKRGQNVTFRCDPISEHNRLYWYRQTLGQGPEFLTYFQNEAQLEKSRLLSDRFSAERPKGSFSTLEIQRTEQGDSAMYLCASSLAGQGQPQHFGDGTRLSIL.

This rearrangement joins TRBV6-1 to TRBJ2-1; TRBD2 might be the D (5 bases). CDR3 length: 15 residues. CDR1 is MNHNS and CDR2 is SASEGT in the germline V gene. Trimming removed 1 base at V and 2 bases at J, with 9 bases between. Written as DNA, the CDR3 is TGTGCCAGCAGTGAAGAGAGCGGAACCTACAATGAGCAGTTCTTC. Amino acids: CASSEESGTYNEQFF.

CDR3: CASTKYPYEQYF. The CDR3, as DNA: TGTGCCAGCACTAAGTACCCCTACGAGCAGTACTTC. The chain couples TRBV6-1 to TRBJ2-7, with D hard to call. V was clipped by 7 bases and J by 2 bases, with 9 bases between them. CDR1 is MNHNS, CDR2 SASEGT, per germline. The CDR3 has 12 amino acids.

The CDR3 DNA follows: TGTGCCAGCAGCTTAGTAGAGCGGGGAAGCTCCTACAATGAGCAGTTCTTC. This codes for CASSLVERGSSYNEQFF. The chain recombines TRBV11-2 with TRBJ2-1; TRBD2 matches at 7 bases. Germline V gives CDR1 SGHAT, CDR2 FQNNGV. Losses at the gene ends were 1 base for V and 0 bases for J; bases not matched to a gene: 6. The CDR3 is 17 amino acids.

The chain recombines TRBV5-4 with TRBJ2-2; D gene unclear. CDR1 and CDR2 from the germline V gene are SGHNT and YYREEE (reference sequence). The CDR3 has 15 residues. Trimming pared 2 bases from V and 3 bases from J, leaving 11 bases between. The chain's CDR3 is CASSLGLGDTGELFF. The CDR3 DNA sequence: TGTGCCAGCAGCTTAGGCCTAGGAGACACCGGGGAGCTGTTTTTT.

This chain joins TRBV28 and TRBJ1-1, with TRBD1 matching 8 bases. V trimming: 6 bases; J trimming: 7 bases; junction bases outside the gene matches: 10. This CDR3 is 14 amino acids long. Germline CDR1 and CDR2: MDHEN and SYDVKM. The CDR3 nucleotides are TGTGCCAGCAGCATAACCGGGACAGGTATTGAAGCTTTCTTT. Translated, it gives CASSITGTGIEAFF.

The chain links TRBV7-9 to TRBJ2-7; perhaps TRBD1 as D (6 bases). The CDR3 extends over 13 amino acids. Germline V CDR1 and CDR2: SEHNR, FQNEAQ (reference sequence). Trimming took 5 bases from V and 2 from J, leaving 10 bases between them. The CDR3 DNA follows: TGTGCCAGCAGCCCTGGACAGACCTACGAGCAGTACTTC. As protein: CASSPGQTYEQYF.

This clone was recorded once. CDR3 bases: TGTGCCAGCAGTTTAGGAGTTAACTATGGCTACACCTTC. Residues: CASSLGVNYGYTF. This chain links TRBV27 with TRBJ1-2; D not resolved. Deletions cut 2 bases from V and 1 base from J, with 5 bases between. There are 13 residues in the CDR3. CDR1 is MNHEY, CDR2 SMNVEV, per germline (reference sequence).

The chain couples TRBV11-2 to TRBJ2-4, with 9 bases identical to TRBD2. CDR1 and CDR2 (germline): SGHAT, FQNNGV. The CDR3 spans 18 residues. V shed 4 bases and J 6 bases; nucleotides not matched to a gene: 16. The CDR3 nucleotides are TGTGCCAGCAGCTCGGCCTGGGCGGGAGGGCCGGCGGGAAACATTCAGTACTTC. It specifies CASSSAWAGGPAGNIQYF.

The genes are TRBV19 and TRBJ1-5; a possible D gene is TRBD1 (5 bases). CDR1 and CDR2 from the germline V gene are LNHDA and SQIVND (reference sequence). V gave up 3 bases and J gave up 0 bases, with 9 bases separating them. The CDR3 extends over 15 amino acids. CDR3 loop: CASSMTAYSNQPQHF. The CDR3 coding sequence is TGTGCCAGTAGTATGACAGCATATAGCAATCAGCCCCAGCATTTT.

This clone appeared once. This chain joins TRBV5-4 and TRBJ2-1, with 12 positions matching TRBD2. Looked up from germline, CDR1 is SGHNT and CDR2 is YYREEE (reference sequence). This CDR3 contains 17 residues. V shed 5 bases and J 4 bases; nucleotides not matched to a gene: 10. The CDR3 nucleotides are TGTGCCAGCAGACCCACTAGCGGGAGGACCGGATACAATGAGCAGTTCTTC. Its translation: CASRPTSGRTGYNEQFF.

The chain is built from TRBV28 and TRBJ2-1; 7 positions match TRBD1. This CDR3 is built from 15 residues. Germline CDR1 and CDR2: MDHEN and SYDVKM. The trim removed 5 bases at V and 5 bases at J, leaving 9 bases unmatched. The CDR3 bases are TGTGCCAGCAGTCATAACAGGGGCCTAGACAATGAGCAGTTCTTC. Translating it yields CASSHNRGLDNEQFF. The complete variable domain, with remaining parts taken from reference TRBV28 and TRBJ2-1, reads DVKVTQSSRYLVKRTGEKVFLECVQDMDHENMFWYRQDPGLGLRLIYFSYDVKMKEKGDIPEGYSVSREKKERFSLILESASTNQTSMYLCASSHNRGLDNEQFFGPGTRLTVL.

The chain uses TRBV2 and TRBJ2-1; 8 bases align to TRBD2. The CDR3 has 15 residues. Germline assignment: CDR1 SNHLY and CDR2 FYNNEI. The V segment lost 7 bases and the J segment 4 bases; nucleotides outside the gene matches: 9. DNA of the CDR3: TGTGCCAGCACCGCGGCCGGGACTAGATACAATGAGCAGTTCTTC. Its protein product is CASTAAGTRYNEQFF.